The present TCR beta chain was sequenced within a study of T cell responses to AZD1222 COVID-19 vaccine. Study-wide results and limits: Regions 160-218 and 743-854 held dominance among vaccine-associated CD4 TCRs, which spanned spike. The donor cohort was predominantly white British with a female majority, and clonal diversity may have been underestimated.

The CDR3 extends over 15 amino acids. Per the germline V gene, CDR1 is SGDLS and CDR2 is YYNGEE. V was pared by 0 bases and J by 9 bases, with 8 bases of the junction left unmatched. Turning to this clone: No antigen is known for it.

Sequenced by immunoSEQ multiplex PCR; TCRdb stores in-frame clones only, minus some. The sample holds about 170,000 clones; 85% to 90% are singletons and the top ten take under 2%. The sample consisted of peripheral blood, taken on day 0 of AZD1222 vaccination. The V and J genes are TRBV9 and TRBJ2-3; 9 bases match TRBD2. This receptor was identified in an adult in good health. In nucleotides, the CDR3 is TGTGCCAGCAGCGTAGACCCACTAGCGGGTTCCACGCAGTATTTT. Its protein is CASSVDPLAGSTQYF.